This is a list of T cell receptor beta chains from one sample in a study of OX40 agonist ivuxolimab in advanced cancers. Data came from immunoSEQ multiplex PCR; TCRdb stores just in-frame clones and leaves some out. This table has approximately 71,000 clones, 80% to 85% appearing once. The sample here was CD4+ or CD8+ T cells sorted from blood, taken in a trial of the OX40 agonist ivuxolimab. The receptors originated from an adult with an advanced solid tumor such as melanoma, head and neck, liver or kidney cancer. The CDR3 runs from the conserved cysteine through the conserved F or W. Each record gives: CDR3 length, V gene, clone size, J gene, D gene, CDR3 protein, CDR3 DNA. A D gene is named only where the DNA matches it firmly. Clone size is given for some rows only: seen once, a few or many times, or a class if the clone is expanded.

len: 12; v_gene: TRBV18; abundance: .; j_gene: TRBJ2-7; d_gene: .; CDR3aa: CASSPTMGEQYF; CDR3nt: TGTGCCAGCTCACCGACGATGGGTGAGCAGTACTTC
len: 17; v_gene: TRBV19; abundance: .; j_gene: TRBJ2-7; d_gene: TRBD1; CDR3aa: CASSRAGTGSRAYEQYF; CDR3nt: TGTGCCAGTAGCCGTGCCGGGACAGGGTCCCGGGCCTACGAGCAGTACTTC
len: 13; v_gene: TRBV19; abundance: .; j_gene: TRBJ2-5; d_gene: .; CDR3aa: CASSRGVEETQYF; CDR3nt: TGTGCCAGTAGTCGTGGCGTTGAAGAGACCCAGTACTTC
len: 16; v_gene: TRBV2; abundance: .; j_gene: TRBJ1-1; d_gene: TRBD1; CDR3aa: CASSEGTGGLATEAFF; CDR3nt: TGTGCCAGCAGTGAAGGGACAGGGGGCTTGGCCACTGAAGCTTTCTTT
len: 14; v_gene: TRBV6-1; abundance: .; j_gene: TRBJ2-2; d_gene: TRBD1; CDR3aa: CASSQIQGSGELFF; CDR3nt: TGTGCCAGCAGCCAAATACAGGGGTCCGGGGAGCTGTTTTTT
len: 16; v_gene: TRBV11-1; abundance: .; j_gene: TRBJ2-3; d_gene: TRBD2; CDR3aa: CASNPRTSGEIDTQYF; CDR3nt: TGTGCCAGCAATCCGAGGACTAGCGGGGAGATAGATACGCAGTATTTT
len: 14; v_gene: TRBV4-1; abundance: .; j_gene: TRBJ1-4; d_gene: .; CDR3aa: CASSTRTGNEKLFF; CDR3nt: TGCGCCAGCAGCACCCGGACGGGTAATGAAAAACTGTTTTTT
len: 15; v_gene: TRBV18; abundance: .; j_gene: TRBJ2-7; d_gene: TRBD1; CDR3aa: CASSPRVQGVSEQYF; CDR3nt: TGTGCCAGCTCACCACGGGTACAGGGGGTGAGTGAGCAGTACTTC
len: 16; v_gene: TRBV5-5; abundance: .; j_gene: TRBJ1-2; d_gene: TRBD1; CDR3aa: CASSLGGQPSNYGYTF; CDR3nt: TGTGCCAGCAGCTTGGGGGGACAGCCTTCTAACTATGGCTACACCTTC
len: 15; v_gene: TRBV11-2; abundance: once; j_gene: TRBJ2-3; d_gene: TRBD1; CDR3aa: CASSLVTGTTDTQYF; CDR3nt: TGTGCCAGCAGCTTGGTGACAGGGACGACAGATACGCAGTATTTT
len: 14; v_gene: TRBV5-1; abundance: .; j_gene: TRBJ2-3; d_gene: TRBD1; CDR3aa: CASSETGVTDTQYF; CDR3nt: TGCGCCAGCAGCGAGACAGGGGTCACAGATACGCAGTATTTT
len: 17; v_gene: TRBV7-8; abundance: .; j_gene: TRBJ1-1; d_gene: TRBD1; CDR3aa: CASSLALGTVGNTEAFF; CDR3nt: TGTGCCAGCAGCTTAGCCCTAGGGACAGTGGGGAACACTGAAGCTTTCTTT
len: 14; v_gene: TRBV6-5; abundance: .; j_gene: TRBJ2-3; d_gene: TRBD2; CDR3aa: CASSRGGSTDTQYF; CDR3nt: TGTGCCAGCAGTCGCGGGGGTTCCACAGATACGCAGTATTTT
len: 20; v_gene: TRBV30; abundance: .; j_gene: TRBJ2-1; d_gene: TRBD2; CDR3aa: CAWSVPSGRIGERSYNEQFF; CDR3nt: TGTGCCTGGAGTGTACCTAGCGGGAGGATTGGTGAGAGGTCCTACAATGAGCAGTTCTTC
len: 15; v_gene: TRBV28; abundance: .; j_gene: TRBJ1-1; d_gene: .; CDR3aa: CASSLVRGENTEAFF; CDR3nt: TGTGCCAGCAGTTTAGTTAGGGGGGAGAACACTGAAGCTTTCTTT
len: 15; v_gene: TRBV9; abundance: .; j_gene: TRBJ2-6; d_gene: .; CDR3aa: CASSPRRAGANVLTF; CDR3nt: TGTGCCAGCAGCCCCAGACGGGCTGGGGCCAACGTCCTGACTTTC
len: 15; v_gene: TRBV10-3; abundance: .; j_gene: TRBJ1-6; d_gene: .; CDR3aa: CAISERTPHNSPLHF; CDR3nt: TGTGCCATCAGTGAAAGGACACCTCATAATTCACCCCTCCACTTT
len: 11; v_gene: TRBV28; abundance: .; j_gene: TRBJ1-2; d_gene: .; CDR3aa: CASSQAGGYTF; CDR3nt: TGTGCCAGCAGCCAGGCCGGTGGCTACACCTTC
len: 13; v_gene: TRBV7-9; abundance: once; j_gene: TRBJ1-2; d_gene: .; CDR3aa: CASSSAGGGGYTF; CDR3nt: TGTGCCAGCAGCTCCGCCGGGGGAGGTGGCTACACCTTC
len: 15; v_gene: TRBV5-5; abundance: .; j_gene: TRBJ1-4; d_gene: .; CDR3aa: CASSPEGRGYEKLFF; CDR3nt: TGTGCCAGCAGCCCCGAGGGCAGGGGATATGAAAAACTGTTTTTT
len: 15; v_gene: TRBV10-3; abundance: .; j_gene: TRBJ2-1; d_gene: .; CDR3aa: CAIGSDRSSYNEQFF; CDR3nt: TGTGCCATCGGCAGCGACCGAAGCTCCTACAATGAGCAGTTCTTC
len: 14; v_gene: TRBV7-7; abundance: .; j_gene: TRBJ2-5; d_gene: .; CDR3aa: CASSSYRLEETQYF; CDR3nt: TGTGCCAGCAGCTCTTACAGGTTAGAAGAGACCCAGTACTTC
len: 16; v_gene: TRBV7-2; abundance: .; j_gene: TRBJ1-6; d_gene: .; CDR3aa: CASSLAHGTSNSPLHF; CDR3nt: TGTGCCAGCAGCTTAGCGCATGGGACTTCTAATTCACCCCTCCACTTT
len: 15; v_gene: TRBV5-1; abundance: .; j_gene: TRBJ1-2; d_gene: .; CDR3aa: CASSTLQGRGYGYTF; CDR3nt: TGCGCCAGCAGCACATTACAGGGACGGGGCTATGGCTACACCTTC
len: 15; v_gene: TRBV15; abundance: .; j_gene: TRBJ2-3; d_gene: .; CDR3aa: CATSRDGQSTDTQYF; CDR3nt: TGTGCCACCAGCAGAGATGGGCAGAGCACAGATACGCAGTATTTT
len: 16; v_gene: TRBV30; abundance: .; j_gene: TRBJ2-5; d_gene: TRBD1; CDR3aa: CAWSVRIPGGQETQYF; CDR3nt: TGTGCCTGGAGTGTGCGGATACCAGGGGGCCAAGAGACCCAGTACTTC
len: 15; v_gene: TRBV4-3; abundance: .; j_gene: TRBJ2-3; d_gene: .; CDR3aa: CASSQGSFSTDTQYF; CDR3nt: TGCGCCAGCAGCCAAGGCTCCTTTAGCACAGATACGCAGTATTTT
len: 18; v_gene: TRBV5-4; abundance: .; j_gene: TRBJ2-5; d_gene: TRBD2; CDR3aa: CASSLGGGAGGPLETQYF; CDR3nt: TGTGCCAGCAGCTTGGGAGGTGGTGCGGGAGGGCCCCTGGAGACCCAGTACTTC
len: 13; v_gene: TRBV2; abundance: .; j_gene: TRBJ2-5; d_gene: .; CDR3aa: CASNQGGQETQYF; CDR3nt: TGTGCCAGCAACCAGGGGGGGCAAGAGACCCAGTACTTC
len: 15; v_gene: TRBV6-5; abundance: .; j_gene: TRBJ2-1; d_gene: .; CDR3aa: CASRKTGAGYNEQFF; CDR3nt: TGTGCCAGCAGAAAAACAGGTGCCGGCTACAATGAGCAGTTCTTC
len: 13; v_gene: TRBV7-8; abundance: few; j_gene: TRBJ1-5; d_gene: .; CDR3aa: CASASEGNQPQHF; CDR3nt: TGTGCCAGCGCCTCAGAGGGCAATCAGCCCCAGCATTTT
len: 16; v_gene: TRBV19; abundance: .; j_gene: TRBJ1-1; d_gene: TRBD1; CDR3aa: CASSPLSGQGSVEAFF; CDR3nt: TGTGCCAGTAGTCCCCTTTCCGGACAGGGTTCTGTTGAAGCTTTCTTT
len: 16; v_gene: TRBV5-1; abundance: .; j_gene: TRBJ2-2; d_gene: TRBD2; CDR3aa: CASSLMGLAVTGELFF; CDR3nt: TGCGCCAGCAGCTTGATGGGACTAGCGGTGACCGGGGAGCTGTTTTTT
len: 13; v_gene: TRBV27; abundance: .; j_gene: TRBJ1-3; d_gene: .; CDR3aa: CASSESPGNTIYF; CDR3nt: TGTGCCAGCAGCGAAAGCCCTGGAAACACCATATATTTT
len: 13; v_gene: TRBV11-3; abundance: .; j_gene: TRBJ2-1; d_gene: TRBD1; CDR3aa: CASSLATGNEQFF; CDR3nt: TGTGCCAGCAGCTTAGCGACAGGGAATGAGCAGTTCTTC
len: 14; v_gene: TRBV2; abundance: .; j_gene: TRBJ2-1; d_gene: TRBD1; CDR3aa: CASSLGQVNNEQFF; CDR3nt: TGTGCCAGCAGTCTGGGACAGGTCAACAATGAGCAGTTCTTC
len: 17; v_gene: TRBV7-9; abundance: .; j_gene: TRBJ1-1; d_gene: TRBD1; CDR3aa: CASSLGTGTGGLFKAFF; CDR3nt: TGTGCCAGCAGCTTAGGGACCGGGACAGGGGGCCTGTTTAAAGCTTTCTTT
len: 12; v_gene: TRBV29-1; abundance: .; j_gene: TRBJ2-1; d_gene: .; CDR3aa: CSVTRVYNEQFF; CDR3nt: TGCAGCGTTACTCGGGTGTACAATGAGCAGTTCTTC
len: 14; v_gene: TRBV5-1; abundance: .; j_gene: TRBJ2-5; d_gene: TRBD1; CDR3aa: CASSIGTARETQYF; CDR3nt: TGCGCCAGCAGCATTGGGACAGCCAGGGAGACCCAGTACTTC
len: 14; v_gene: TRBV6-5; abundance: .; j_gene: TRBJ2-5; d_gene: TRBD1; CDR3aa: CASSLGQIQETQYF; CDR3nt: TGTGCCAGCAGTTTGGGACAGATTCAAGAGACCCAGTACTTC
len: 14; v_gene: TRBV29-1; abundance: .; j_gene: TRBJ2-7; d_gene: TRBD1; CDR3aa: CSAAYRQGPYEQYF; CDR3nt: TGCAGCGCCGCCTACAGACAGGGCCCCTACGAGCAGTACTTC
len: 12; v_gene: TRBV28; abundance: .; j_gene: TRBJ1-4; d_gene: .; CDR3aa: CATGGLYEKLFF; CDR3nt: TGTGCCACCGGAGGGTTGTATGAAAAACTGTTTTTT
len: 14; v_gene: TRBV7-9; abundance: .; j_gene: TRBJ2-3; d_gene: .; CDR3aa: CASSPDGRADTQYF; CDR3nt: TGTGCCAGCAGTCCCGATGGAAGGGCAGATACGCAGTATTTT
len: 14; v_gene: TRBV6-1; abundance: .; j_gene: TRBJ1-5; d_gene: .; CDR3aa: CASSSGRNNQPQHF; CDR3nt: TGTGCCAGCAGCTCCGGACGGAACAATCAGCCCCAGCATTTT
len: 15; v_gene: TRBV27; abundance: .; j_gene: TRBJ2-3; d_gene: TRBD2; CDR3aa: CASSKLSGSTDTQYF; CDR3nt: TGTGCCAGCAGTAAACTTAGCGGGAGTACAGATACGCAGTATTTT
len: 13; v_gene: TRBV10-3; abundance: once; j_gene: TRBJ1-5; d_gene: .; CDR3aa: CAVNQEGNQPQHF; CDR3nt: TGTGCCGTCAATCAAGAGGGGAACCAGCCCCAGCATTTT